This TCR beta chain is from a study of T cell repertoires in aging, cancer and after chemotherapy. Study summary: Six age groups, ranging from 30 or younger to 70 or older, included the donors. The whole study produced a dataset of around 9 million TCR reads.

Amplification of TCR beta used genomic DNA extracted from peripheral blood. Of note for this clonotype: Its antigen is not known.

Overall study findings and caveats: In healthy donors, age-related TCR diversity loss mainly reflected lost richness.

TRB rearrangements spanning V, D and J were amplified using mixed TRB-A/B primers. TCRdb reprocessed the multiplex PCR reads via MiXCR and lists one record per CDR3 protein. The sample yields 6,700 or so distinct CDR3 sequences, approximately 49% seen once. The germline gives CDR1 DFQATT, CDR2 SNEGSKA (reference sequence). V dropped 0 bases and J dropped 2; count of bases not matched to a gene: 7. The CDR3 covers 16 residues. This chain uses TRBV20-1 with TRBJ2-7; 10 nucleotides match TRBD1. The receptor comes from a human donor with a solid tumor. Sequencing was done on a sample of blood. This CDR3 reads CSARDLGTGEAYEQYF. CDR3 nucleotides: TGCAGTGCTAGAGATCTCGGGACAGGGGAGGCCTACGAGCAGTACTTC.